Presented here are 23 T cell receptor beta chains from one specimen sequenced in a study of CD8 T cells in Susac syndrome. An amount of RNA that ranged from roughly 0.5 to 1 ug was reverse transcribed with random hexamers. TCRdb itself ran the immunoSEQ multiplex PCR reads through MiXCR, one entry per CDR3 protein. The table lists some 90,000 distinct CDR3 sequences, 90% to 95% of them singletons. The sample taken for sequencing was CD8+ T cells from PBMCs. All receptors derive from a human donor in good health.

V usage is TRBV7-9 and J usage is TRBJ2-1; D gene ambiguous. With 6 bases removed from V and 4 bases from J, the gap between germline ends came to 13 bases. This CDR3 is 14 amino acids long. Germline V gene sequence: CDR1 SEHNR, CDR2 FQNEAQ (reference sequence). The CDR3 DNA follows: TGTGCCAGCAGGGACGGGCAGGCGTACAATGAGCAGTTCTTC. Its protein is CASRDGQAYNEQFF.

The chain links TRBV9 to TRBJ2-3; D unresolved. CDR1 SGDLS and CDR2 YYNGEE come from the germline V gene. This CDR3 region has 14 residues. Trimming took off 0 bases at V and 6 bases at J, with 11 bases between the two ends. The CDR3 here is CASSVGDPPDTQYF. DNA of the CDR3: TGTGCCAGCAGCGTAGGTGATCCCCCGGATACGCAGTATTTT. The full variable domain, its missing parts supplied by reference TRBV9 and TRBJ2-3, is DSGVTQTPKHLITATGQRVTLRCSPRSGDLSVYWYQQSLDQGLQFLIQYYNGEERAKGNILERFSAQQFPDLHSELNLSSLELGDSALYFCASSVGDPPDTQYFGPGTRLTVL.

The chain is built from TRBV13 and TRBJ2-7; 9 bases are a match to TRBD1. The CDR3 has 14 residues. Germline CDR1 PRHDT, CDR2 FYEKMQ (reference sequence). With V trimmed by 5 bases and J by 3 bases, 5 bases remained unmatched. The CDR3: CASSRGQGSYEQYF. The CDR3 nucleotides are TGTGCCAGCAGCCGCGGACAGGGGAGCTACGAGCAGTACTTC.

The V gene is TRBV7-9, the J gene TRBJ2-5; weak D call: TRBD2 (6 bases). The ends were cut back, 3 bases at V and 5 bases at J, with 13 bases in the middle. Germline lookup yields CDR1 SEHNR and CDR2 FQNEAQ (reference sequence). This CDR3 spans 14 amino acids. The CDR3 is CASSFPGGVETQYF. In nucleotides, the CDR3 is TGTGCCAGCAGCTTCCCCGGGGGTGTGGAGACCCAGTACTTC.

This chain joins TRBV20-1 and TRBJ1-3, with 8 bases lining up with TRBD1. The CDR3 covers 14 residues. Germline lookup yields CDR1 DFQATT and CDR2 SNEGSKA (reference sequence). The J segment lost 4 bases and the V segment lost 5 bases, leaving 7 bases of the junction unmatched. The chain's CDR3 is CSAPLTGEGNTIYF. The DNA for the CDR3 is TGCAGTGCTCCTCTGACAGGGGAAGGAAACACCATATATTTT.

This clonotype was observed a single time. J is TRBJ1-5 and V is TRBV19, with D unclear. V dropped 3 bases and J dropped 7 bases, with 10 bases sitting between them. The CDR3 runs 13 residues. Germline V gene data show CDR1 as LNHDA and CDR2 as SQIVND (reference sequence). The CDR3 DNA reads as TGTGCCAGTAGTATGGATGGAGAACAGCCCCAGCATTTT. Translating it yields CASSMDGEQPQHF.

The chain combines TRBV5-6 with TRBJ2-7, with 7 bases lining up with TRBD1. CDR3 length: 14 residues. With 4 bases clipped from V and 5 bases from J, the junction kept 9 bases outside the gene matches. Germline V gene sequence: CDR1 SGHDT, CDR2 YYEEEE. CDR3 sequence (DNA): TGTGCCAGCAGCCACTCTGACAGGGCGGACGAGCAGTACTTC. Amino acid sequence: CASSHSDRADEQYF.

The chain joins TRBV9 to TRBJ2-2; D is uncertain. Trimming shortened V by 0 bases and J by 1 base, and 4 bases separated the two germline ends. From germline, CDR1 is SGDLS and CDR2 YYNGEE. This CDR3 spans 14 amino acids. This CDR3 is CASSVDRNTGELFF. The CDR3 DNA follows: TGTGCCAGCAGCGTAGATCGGAACACCGGGGAGCTGTTTTTT.

In DNA, the CDR3 is TGCAGTGCTAGGTGGGGAGGATTCCTTGAAGAGACCCAGTACTTC. Protein: CSARWGGFLEETQYF. The chain links TRBV20-1 to TRBJ2-5, with D tentatively TRBD2 (6 bases). V was pared by 3 bases and J by 3 bases, with 17 bases between. Looked up from germline, CDR1 is DFQATT and CDR2 is SNEGSKA (reference sequence). CDR3 length equals 15 residues.

This chain connects TRBV5-1 to TRBJ1-1; D may be TRBD1 (5 bases). The CDR3 covers 13 residues. The ends were cut back, 3 bases at V and 11 bases at J, with 17 bases in the middle. Germline CDR1 is SGHRS and CDR2 is YFSETQ. CDR3 in DNA: TGCGCCAGCAGCTCCGGGGCCCCCAAGGAGGCTTTCTTT. This sequence encodes CASSSGAPKEAFF.

The chain couples TRBV9 to TRBJ2-6; D is unclear. Germline V gene lookup returns CDR1 SGDLS and CDR2 YYNGEE. This CDR3 contains 18 residues. V dropped 4 bases and J dropped 0 bases, with 17 bases sitting between them. CDR3 coding DNA: TGTGCCAGCAGCCTTAGTGGTTTCCTCAGCTCTGGGGCCAACGTCCTGACTTTC. The encoded protein is CASSLSGFLSSGANVLTF.

This chain joins TRBV5-6 and TRBJ2-3, with TRBD1 matching over 8 bases. Germline-derived CDR1 and CDR2 are SGHDT and YYEEEE. J was trimmed by 5 bases and V by 1 base; bases with no gene match: 3. This CDR3 is built from 14 residues. CDR3 nucleotide sequence: TGTGCCAGCAGCTTGCAGGGGGCGGAAGATACGCAGTATTTT. Translating it yields CASSLQGAEDTQYF.

The V call is TRBV3-1, the J call TRBJ2-7, with D perhaps TRBD1 (6 bases). V was shortened by 1 base and J by 1 base, with 11 bases between the two germline ends. The germline V gene has CDR1 LGHDT and CDR2 YNNKEL (reference sequence). There are 15 residues in the CDR3. CDR3 region: CASSQGQEASYEQYF. Here the CDR3 DNA reads TGTGCCAGCAGCCAAGGACAGGAAGCGTCCTACGAGCAGTACTTC.

The V call is TRBV7-9, the J call TRBJ1-1, with 7 bases that match TRBD1. V shed 5 bases, J shed 4 bases, and the junction held 7 bases outside the gene matches. This CDR3 is built from 14 residues. Germline V lookup: CDR1 SEHNR, CDR2 FQNEAQ (reference sequence). CDR3 sequence (DNA): TGTGCCAGCAGCAGTGGGGCAGGGGGCACTGAAGCTTTCTTT. Residues: CASSSGAGGTEAFF.

The chain joins TRBV4-1 to TRBJ2-6; D gene unclear. The germline V and J ends were trimmed by 1 base and 2 bases, with 12 bases remaining between them. CDR3 size: 17 residues. Germline V gene lookup returns CDR1 MGHRA and CDR2 YSYEKL. CDR3 in amino acids: CASSQGSRLTGANVLTF. The CDR3 DNA follows: TGCGCCAGCAGCCAAGGCAGTCGACTCACTGGGGCCAACGTCCTGACTTTC.

The V and J genes are TRBV14 and TRBJ2-1; D unclear. Trimming cost V 3 bases and J 2 bases, with 8 bases left between them. CDR1 is SGHDN, CDR2 FVKESK, per germline. The CDR3 spans 14 residues. The CDR3, as DNA: TGTGCCAGCAGCCAGGGAAGTGCCTACAATGAGCAGTTCTTC. The encoded protein is CASSQGSAYNEQFF.

The chain employs TRBV6-5 and TRBJ1-3; D not certain. In germline, CDR1 is MNHEY, CDR2 SVGAGI. CDR3 length: 12 amino acids. Trimming stripped 6 bases from V and 1 base from J, with 4 bases between. CDR3 protein: CASRSSGNTIYF. The CDR3 region has the DNA TGTGCCAGCAGGTCTTCTGGAAACACCATATATTTT.

Of note for this clonotype: No conserved phenylalanine or tryptophan ends this CDR3, so it is likely a read error. This sequence joins TRBV9 and TRBJ2-7; perhaps TRBD1 as D (6 bases). Germline CDR1 SGDLS, CDR2 YYNGEE. This CDR3 has 12 residues. V shed 4 bases and J shed 4 bases, with 9 bases lying between them. This CDR3 is CASSLRGYEQYL. In nucleotides, the CDR3 is TGTGCCAGCAGCCTGAGGGGGTACGAGCAGTACTTG.

The chain carries TRBV6-2 or TRBV6-3 and TRBJ2-7, with 8 bases fitting TRBD2. The CDR3 runs to 15 residues. CDR1 is MNHEY and CDR2 is SVGEGT in the germline V gene. With 2 bases clipped from V and 3 bases from J, the junction kept 6 bases outside the gene matches. CDR3 region: CASSYSGGTYYEQYF. The CDR3 coding sequence is TGTGCCAGCAGTTACAGCGGGGGAACCTACTACGAGCAGTACTTC.

The V and J genes are TRBV7-9 and TRBJ1-1; no firm D call. CDR3 length equals 16 residues. Trimming cost V 5 bases and J 10 bases, with 26 bases left between them. CDR1 and CDR2 (germline): SEHNR, FQNEAQ (reference sequence). The CDR3 here is CASSPPGAGPRGGAFF. The CDR3 coding sequence is TGTGCCAGCAGCCCCCCAGGCGCCGGGCCACGCGGAGGAGCTTTCTTT. Complete variable domain (other parts from reference TRBV7-9 and TRBJ1-1): DTGVSQNPRHKITKRGQNVTFRCDPISEHNRLYWYRQTLGQGPEFLTYFQNEAQLEKSRLLSDRFSAERPKGSFSTLEIQRTEQGDSAMYLCASSPPGAGPRGGAFFGQGTRLTVV.

J is TRBJ2-3 and V is TRBV7-2; TRBD2 is a possible D gene (6 bases). Trimming took 1 base from V and 2 from J, leaving 10 bases between them. Germline CDR1 SGHTA, CDR2 FQGNSA. The CDR3 loop spans 15 amino acids. The chain's CDR3 is CASSLGGAITDTQYF. In nucleotides, the CDR3 is TGTGCCAGCAGCTTAGGCGGGGCCATCACAGATACGCAGTATTTT. The full variable domain, in which reference TRBV7-2 and TRBJ2-3 provide the parts outside the CDR3, is GAGVSQSPSNKVTEKGKDVELRCDPISGHTALYWYRQSLGQGLEFLIYFQGNSAPDKSGLPSDRFSAERTGGSVSTLTIQRTQQEDSAVYLCASSLGGAITDTQYFGPGTRLTVL.

V gene TRBV6-6 combines with J gene TRBJ2-5; no clear D gene. The CDR3 contains 13 residues. Trimming removed 2 bases from V and 4 bases from J, with 8 bases in between. Germline CDR1 and CDR2: MNHNY and SVGAGI (reference sequence). CDR3 in DNA: TGTGCCAGCAGTTACCCCATTGGAGAGACCCAGTACTTC. Its protein is CASSYPIGETQYF.

This chain uses TRBV7-3 with TRBJ2-3, with D possibly being TRBD1 (5 bases). Trimming took 3 bases from V and 6 from J, leaving 10 bases between them. The germline V gene encodes CDR1 SGHTA and CDR2 FQGTGA. The CDR3 contains 13 residues. Here the CDR3 reads CASSLQGTDTQYF. The CDR3, as DNA: TGTGCCAGCAGCTTGCAGGGAACGGATACGCAGTATTTT.